This TCR beta chain derives from a study of T cell responses to AZD1222 COVID-19 vaccine. Study findings and constraints: Only a handful of AZD1222 recipients, more than 5 in all, had baseline seropositivity. Two AZD1222 doses significantly raised spike-specific TCR breadth and depth over controls.

Trimming left V 4 bases short and J 6 bases short, with 9 bases between. The CDR3 is 12 residues long. Repertoires were generated with immunoSEQ multiplex PCR, while TCRdb's copy carries only in-frame clones and drops some. The sample lists 90,000 to 120,000 clones, about 93% seen once, with roughly 6.2% in the top ten. On this clone: Its antigen is still unknown.

This clonotype originated in an adult who received the AZD1222 COVID-19 vaccine. The sequenced sample was peripheral blood, obtained 28 days after the second AZD1222 dose. The chain couples TRBV12-3 or TRBV12-4 to TRBJ1-1; D remains unclear. CDR3 residues: CASSSGLAEAFF. The CDR3 DNA reads as TGTGCCAGCAGTTCCGGGTTGGCTGAAGCTTTCTTT.